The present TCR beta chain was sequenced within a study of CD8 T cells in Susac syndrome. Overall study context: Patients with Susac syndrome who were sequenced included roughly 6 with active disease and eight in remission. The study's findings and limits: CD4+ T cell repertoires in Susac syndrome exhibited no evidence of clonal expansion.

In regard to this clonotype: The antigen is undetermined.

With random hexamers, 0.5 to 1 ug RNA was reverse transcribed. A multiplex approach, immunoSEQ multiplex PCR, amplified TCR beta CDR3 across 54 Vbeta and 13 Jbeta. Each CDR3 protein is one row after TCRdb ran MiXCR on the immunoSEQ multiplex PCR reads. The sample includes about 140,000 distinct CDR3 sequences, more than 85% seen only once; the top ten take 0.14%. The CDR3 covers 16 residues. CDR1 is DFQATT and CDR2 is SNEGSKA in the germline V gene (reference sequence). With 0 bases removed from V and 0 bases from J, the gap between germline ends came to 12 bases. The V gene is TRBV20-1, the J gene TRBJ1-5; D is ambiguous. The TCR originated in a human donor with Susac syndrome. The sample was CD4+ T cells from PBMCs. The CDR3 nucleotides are TGCAGTGCTAGAGAGGCCGGACGGAATAGCAATCAGCCCCAGCATTTT. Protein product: CSAREAGRNSNQPQHF.